This TCR beta chain was profiled in a study of Graves' ophthalmopathy and Graves' hyperthyroidism (dated by TCRdb to the late 2010s). Context from the whole study: Peripheral blood was collected before any treatment was given, at the time of initial diagnosis. The approximately 97 discovery patients were randomly divided into training and test sets at a 7:3 ratio. To tell Graves' ophthalmopathy apart from Graves' hyperthyroidism, and to predict which patients would progress to ophthalmopathy, the study relied on TCR beta repertoire signatures. The independent validation cohort included 18 to 20 hyperthyroidism patients plus 17 patients who later progressed from hyperthyroidism to ophthalmopathy. In about six hyperthyroidism patients, T-cell repertoires of thyroid tissue and blood were compared. Once sampling was done, hyperthyroidism patients were given methimazole at a starting dose of 30 mg daily, while ophthalmopathy patients were given high-dose intravenous methylprednisolone. In total, over 130 blood samples were TCR-sequenced: 43 ophthalmopathy, around 75 hyperthyroidism and some 17 hyperthyroidism-to-ophthalmopathy patients. To explore V-J signatures distinguishing ophthalmopathy from hyperthyroidism, a discovery set of under 110 patients (roughly 45 ophthalmopathy, some 55 stable hyperthyroidism) was enrolled. The research as a whole found: No statistical method was used to predetermine the sample size, and group allocation was not hidden from the investigators. Most of the expanded thyroid clonotypes with a frequency above 0.001 were also detected in blood, and it was suggested that the thyroid immune response may be reflected by blood repertoires. Ophthalmopathy was separated from stable hyperthyroidism by the 13-signature model with more than 85% sensitivity and just under 84% specificity in cross-validation and with 80%/75% in the test set. In validation, the model predicted ophthalmopathy progression with 55% to 71% sensitivity and roughly 72% specificity; 12 predicted patients were CT-confirmed with GO in a median of 6.5 months.

V loses 3 bases at its end and J loses 0 bases; junction bases beyond the gene matches: 9. The CDR3 goes from the cysteine to the phenylalanine over 19 residues. The CDR3 DNA has 57 bases and is translated from base 1. This clonotype was seen ten or more times. The target of this receptor is not known. The record has no base qualities; no much larger clone is one base away. For repertoire sequencing, TCR beta CDR3 regions were amplified from RNA transcripts. A first-round RT-PCR used HTBI primers with the Qiagen OneStep RT-PCR kit, followed by a second-round multiplex PCR, size selection and purification. Sequencing of the libraries was carried out on an Illumina HiSeq2000 in paired-end mode with 100 bp reads. Processing in the source paper ran as follows. SOAPnuke was used for read processing, and reads with adapters, uncalled bases, a mean Phred below 15, or no exact constant-primer or identifier match were discarded. High-quality paired reads were merged with COPE v1.2.5. Each unique nucleotide sequence was treated as a clonotype, and MiTCR v1.1 was used to align the clonotypes to the IMGT TRB V, D and J references. Analysis was restricted to V-J combinations with a frequency above 0.0001, which covered 99% to 99.2% of repertoires. For each V-J combination, a TCR clonal expansion and chaos score was defined as F50 clonal expansion divided by the chaos observed in the TCRdist matrix. Features were reduced by Welch's t-statistics and random forest to some 13 V-J combinations, which fed a naive Bayes classifier. The similarity between thyroid and blood repertoires was quantified using the Morisita-Horn index. TCRdb redid the processing of the public reads, applying fastp at Q25 and MiXCR, and retained in-frame beta chains. Each record represents a unique CDR3 protein, reported with the most common genes and DNA among its rows. These V and J calls originate from TCRdb's pipeline instead of the authors' own analysis. The sample records 200,000 to 250,000 distinct CDR3 sequences, roughly 21% of which are singletons. The ten largest account for 35% to 55% of the sample.

Ophthalmopathy patients were characterized by moderately to severely active disease, a Clinical Activity Score of at least 3, a NOSPECS grade of at least 4, and a disease duration under 3 months. Anyone with other autoimmune diseases, uncontrolled infections, pregnancy or lactation was excluded from the study. Clinical symptoms, serum thyroxine, TRAb, thyroid ultrasound and orbital computed tomography were used for diagnosis. Using Ficoll-Paque density gradient centrifugation, PBMCs were isolated from about 9.4 ml of fresh peripheral blood. Total RNA was extracted with Trizol reagent and quality-checked on an Agilent 2100 Bioanalyzer.

In this chain, TRBV12-3 or TRBV12-4 is recombined with TRBJ2-4, with 12 middle bases fitting TRBD2. Sequenced: peripheral blood. The sequence was obtained from a woman in her 50s with Graves' ophthalmopathy. Donor details come from another sample of the same person, matched by shared clones. The DNA reads TGTGCCAGCAGTTTTAAGGGGGGACTAGCGGGTTTAGCCAAAAACATTCAGTACTTC. Translated, it reads CASSFKGGLAGLAKNIQYF.